The 4 T cell receptor beta chains listed next were all sequenced from one sample in a study of CD8 T cell repertoires and HIV-1 epitope variants. The protocol was immunoSEQ multiplex PCR, while the TCRdb copy is restricted to in-frame clones and leaves out a portion. The table has around 5,100 clones, approximately 68% seen once. Their target antigens are unknown. The specimen was cultured CD8+ T cells derived from PBMCs. The source of these receptors is a male donor with HIV.

The J gene is TRBJ2-7, the V gene TRBV5-1; D remains unclear. V lost 4 bases, J lost 0 bases, and 5 bases lay in between. The CDR3 runs to 12 residues. Germline V gene data show CDR1 as SGHRS and CDR2 as YFSETQ. The CDR3 nucleotides are TGCGCCAGCAGCGGTTACTCCTACGAGCAGTACTTC. It specifies CASSGYSYEQYF.

In its sample, this clone was seen a few times. This chain links TRBV15 with TRBJ2-2; D is undetermined. The CDR3 is 16 amino acids. Germline V lookup: CDR1 LNHNV, CDR2 YYDKDF (reference sequence). V was clipped by 6 bases and J by 4 bases, with 18 bases between them. CDR3 DNA sequence: TGTGCCACCAGGTCTGCCGTCGGGCATGGCACCGGGGAGCTGTTTTTT. It translates to CATRSAVGHGTGELFF.

The V gene is TRBV5-6, the J gene TRBJ1-1; no firm D call. CDR3 size: 17 residues. Germline V gene data show CDR1 as SGHDT and CDR2 as YYEEEE. Trimming removed 4 bases at V and 7 bases at J, with 26 bases between. The CDR3 reads CASSPIEDWTGRDEAFF. The CDR3 nucleotides are TGTGCCAGCAGCCCAATCGAGGACTGGACTGGAAGGGATGAAGCTTTCTTT.

V gene TRBV27 combines with J gene TRBJ2-5; TRBD2 agrees at 9 bases. The CDR3 length is 13 residues. Trimming took 5 bases from V and 4 from J; bases not matched to a gene: 2. Germline CDR1 reads MNHEY; CDR2 reads SMNVEV (reference sequence). This CDR3 reads CASSPLAGETQYF. The CDR3, as DNA: TGTGCCAGCAGTCCACTAGCGGGAGAGACCCAGTACTTC.